The 24 T cell receptor beta chains reported below all come from one sample, sequenced in a study of beta chain features in type 1 diabetes. Broader study findings: Shortening that was moderate but significant affected the TCRB CDR3s of Type 1 diabetes patients in all four CD4+ subsets.

No antigens are known for them. Since all of the isolated RNA was reverse transcribed, expressed TCRB transcripts were what got sequenced. Profiling relied on immunoSEQ multiplex PCR, and the TCRdb table lists in-frame clones only, not all of them. Here the sample spans roughly 260,000 clones, approximately 11% being singletons. Sequencing used naive CD4+ T cells from blood. These receptors were obtained from a man under 40 with type 1 diabetes.

The chain is built from TRBV4-1 and TRBJ1-1; 10 nucleotides match TRBD1. J gave up 5 bases and V 1 base, and 7 bases lay outside the gene matches. The CDR3 sequence is 16 residues long. Germline V lookup: CDR1 MGHRA, CDR2 YSYEKL. Here the CDR3 DNA reads TGCGCCAGCAGCCAAGTTCCCGGACAGGGGGTGACTGAAGCTTTCTTT. This translates into CASSQVPGQGVTEAFF.

The J gene is TRBJ2-1, the V gene TRBV7-9; 7 bases agree with TRBD2. Germline CDR1 is SEHNR and CDR2 is FQNEAQ (reference sequence). The CDR3 is 15 residues long. V dropped 6 bases and J dropped 4; count of bases not matched to a gene: 9. CDR3 in amino acids: CASSPMLAAYNEQFF. The CDR3 DNA is TGTGCCAGCAGTCCGATGCTAGCGGCTTACAATGAGCAGTTCTTC.

The sample holds a few counts of this clone. This chain joins TRBV5-6 and TRBJ2-5; D perhaps matches TRBD2 (5 bases). This CDR3 region has 15 residues. V was shortened by 3 bases and J by 6 bases, with 18 bases between the two germline ends. Germline values: CDR1 SGHDT, CDR2 YYEEEE. CDR3 bases: TGTGCCAGCAGCTCGATGGACCAGGCGGGCAAGACCCAGTACTTC. It specifies CASSSMDQAGKTQYF.

This rearrangement joins TRBV30 to TRBJ1-6, with D possibly matching TRBD1 (5 bases). From germline, CDR1 is GTSNPN and CDR2 SVGIG (reference sequence). This CDR3 has 12 residues. Trimming cost V 3 bases and J 8 bases, with 8 bases left between them. CDR3: CAWRGGDSPLHF. CDR3 in DNA: TGTGCCTGGAGGGGGGGTGATTCACCCCTCCACTTT.

This clone showed up just a few times. This sequence joins TRBV14 and TRBJ2-5, with 9 nucleotides matching TRBD1. The germline gives CDR1 SGHDN, CDR2 FVKESK. J was trimmed by 7 bases and V by 4 bases; bases with no gene match: 4. CDR3 size: 13 residues. The CDR3 loop is CASSPGTGRTQYF. CDR3 bases: TGTGCCAGCAGCCCCGGGACAGGGCGGACCCAGTACTTC. The full variable domain, its missing parts supplied by reference TRBV14 and TRBJ2-5, is EAGVTQFPSHSVIEKGQTVTLRCDPISGHDNLYWYRRVMGKEIKFLLHFVKESKQDESGMPNNRFLAERTGGTYSTLKVQPAELEDSGVYFCASSPGTGRTQYFGPGTRLLVL.

V usage is TRBV2 and J usage is TRBJ2-2; a possible D gene is TRBD1 (6 bases). The CDR3 loop spans 12 amino acids. The germline V and J ends were trimmed by 9 bases and 6 bases, with 11 bases remaining between them. CDR1 is SNHLY and CDR2 is FYNNEI in the germline V gene. CDR3 DNA sequence: TGTGCCAGTACTCAGGGGCCCGGGGAGCTGTTTTTT. Translating it yields CASTQGPGELFF. Complete variable domain (other parts from reference TRBV2 and TRBJ2-2): EPEVTQTPSHQVTQMGQEVILRCVPISNHLYFYWYRQILGQKVEFLVSFYNNEISEKSEIFDDQFSVERPDGSNFTLKIRSTKLEDSAMYFCASTQGPGELFFGEGSRLTVL.

V and J are TRBV10-2 and TRBJ1-2; perhaps TRBD1 as D (5 bases). V lost 6 bases, J lost 6 bases, and 11 bases lay in between. CDR3 size: 12 residues. Germline loops: CDR1 WSHSY, CDR2 SAAADI. CDR3 in amino acids: CASSAPGNGYTF. CDR3 nucleotides: TGCGCCAGCAGCGCTCCAGGGAATGGCTACACCTTC.

CDR3 sequence (DNA): TGCAGTGCCCCAGTTATTGATACGCAGTATTTT. It translates to CSAPVIDTQYF. This chain uses TRBV20-1 with TRBJ2-3; D gene ambiguous. Between the trimmed V and J ends, which lost 6 bases and 6 bases, there was a span of 10 bases. Germline-derived CDR1 and CDR2 are DFQATT and SNEGSKA (reference sequence). This CDR3 has 11 amino acids.

The genes are TRBV7-3 and TRBJ2-1; 10 bases are a match to TRBD2. The CDR3 extends over 16 amino acids. Germline V gene data show CDR1 as SGHTA and CDR2 as FQGTGA. V shed 0 bases, J shed 6 bases, and the junction held 5 bases outside the gene matches. CDR3 in DNA: TGTGCCAGCAGCTTAACGCGAGTAGCGGGGGGCAATGAGCAGTTCTTC. Translating it yields CASSLTRVAGGNEQFF.

The J gene is TRBJ2-7, the V gene TRBV6-6, with D maybe TRBD1 (6 bases). The CDR3 is 15 residues long. Trimming cost V 7 bases and J 2 bases, with 18 bases left between them. Germline V gene sequence: CDR1 MNHNY, CDR2 SVGAGI (reference sequence). CDR3 protein: CASISFEGVAYEQYF. The CDR3 DNA reads as TGTGCCAGCATCTCTTTTGAGGGGGTAGCCTACGAGCAGTACTTC.

This clone was detected only a few times. V gene TRBV19 combines with J gene TRBJ2-3; possibly TRBD1 for D (5 bases). Germline assignment: CDR1 LNHDA and CDR2 SQIVND (reference sequence). The V end lost 10 bases, the J end lost 7 bases, and 12 bases lay between the germline ends. This CDR3 is 11 amino acids long. CDR3 bases: TGTGCCACCAGGGCTACGAATACGCAGTATTTT. It encodes CATRATNTQYF.

The CDR3 sequence is CASRGQDRPYNEQFF. The CDR3 DNA reads as TGTGCCAGCAGAGGACAGGATCGGCCCTACAATGAGCAGTTCTTC. This rearrangement joins TRBV13 to TRBJ2-1; 7 nucleotides line up with TRBD1. Germline V gives CDR1 PRHDT, CDR2 FYEKMQ (reference sequence). CDR3 length equals 15 residues. V dropped 6 bases and J dropped 2; count of bases not matched to a gene: 7.

For this clone: Distinct nucleotide sequences in the sample also encode this CDR3. V is TRBV2 and J is TRBJ1-2; D possibly corresponds to TRBD1 (5 bases). V was trimmed by 1 base and J by 2 bases, leaving 8 bases between them. The CDR3 totals 14 residues. Germline V CDR1 and CDR2: SNHLY, FYNNEI. CDR3 nucleotides: TGTGCCAGCAGTGAAGAAGCAGGGAACTATGGCTACACCTTC. As protein: CASSEEAGNYGYTF.

The chain employs TRBV6-6 and TRBJ2-7, with 9 bases lining up with TRBD1. Germline CDR1 is MNHNY and CDR2 is SVGAGI (reference sequence). The CDR3 loop spans 14 amino acids. The V gene end was trimmed by 2 bases and the J gene end by 5 bases; junction bases not matched to a gene: 4. The CDR3 here is CASSYGTGLNEQYF. In DNA form, the CDR3 reads TGTGCCAGCAGTTACGGGACAGGGCTGAACGAGCAGTACTTC.

This clone appeared a few times. J is TRBJ2-7 and V is TRBV5-5; D is perhaps TRBD1 (6 bases). The CDR3 covers 15 residues. The V end was cut by 0 bases, the J end by 0 bases, with 10 bases between. Looked up from germline, CDR1 is SGHKS and CDR2 is YYEKEE (reference sequence). The chain's CDR3 is CASSLAGTLSYEQYF. CDR3 in DNA: TGTGCCAGCAGCTTGGCCGGGACACTCTCCTACGAGCAGTACTTC. Full variable domain (remainder filled in from reference TRBV5-5 and TRBJ2-7): DAGVTQSPTHLIKTRGQQVTLRCSPISGHKSVSWYQQVLGQGPQFIFQYYEKEERGRGNFPDRFSARQFPNYSSELNVNALLLGDSALYLCASSLAGTLSYEQYFGPGTRLTVT.

On this clone itself: Within the sample, other DNA sequences also encode this same CDR3. CDR3 region: CASSLTGETQYF. The CDR3 DNA is TGTGCCAGCAGCCTGACAGGGGAGACCCAGTACTTC. V and J are TRBV5-6 and TRBJ2-5; 7 bases are a match to TRBD1. The CDR3 is 12 residues long. J gave up 5 bases and V 4 bases, and 2 bases lay outside the gene matches. Germline values: CDR1 SGHDT, CDR2 YYEEEE. Variable domain in full (rest from reference TRBV5-6 and TRBJ2-5): DAGVTQSPTHLIKTRGQQVTLRCSPKSGHDTVSWYQQALGQGPQFIFQYYEEEERQRGNFPDRFSGHQFPNYSSELNVNALLLGDSALYLCASSLTGETQYFGPGTRLLVL.

This clone was detected a few times. This rearrangement joins TRBV10-3 to TRBJ1-2; 9 bases line up with TRBD1. The germline CDR1 and CDR2 sequences are ENHRY and SYGVKD. The CDR3 is 15 residues long. Trimming at V came to 6 bases and at J to 4 bases, leaving 9 bases not matched to a gene. The CDR3 DNA is TGTGCCATCAGCATACCGGGACAGGGAGGCTATGGCTACACCTTC. Translating gives CAISIPGQGGYGYTF.

This clone was seen more than once but under ten times. The CDR3 sequence: CASSVGPDTDTQYF. The CDR3 region has the DNA TGTGCCAGCAGCGTAGGGCCAGACACAGATACGCAGTATTTT. The chain is built from TRBV9 and TRBJ2-3; D not resolved. CDR1 SGDLS and CDR2 YYNGEE come from the germline V gene. CDR3 length: 14 amino acids. Between the trimmed V and J ends, which lost 0 bases and 2 bases, there was a span of 7 bases.

This clone turned up a few times. The V and J genes are TRBV10-3 and TRBJ2-2; 7 bases are a match to TRBD1. The CDR3 covers 14 residues. V lost 4 bases, J lost 5 bases, and 4 bases stayed unmatched. In germline, CDR1 is ENHRY, CDR2 SYGVKD. The CDR3 nucleotides read TGTGCCATCAGTGGAGAGACAGGGACCGGGGAGCTGTTTTTT. Translation: CAISGETGTGELFF.

The chain is built from TRBV19 and TRBJ2-7; TRBD1 agrees at 9 bases. Unmatched junction bases numbered 8, after V lost 6 bases and J lost 2 bases. This CDR3 has 15 amino acids. The germline V gene encodes CDR1 LNHDA and CDR2 SQIVND (reference sequence). The CDR3 loop is CASRRAGTGPYEQYF. The CDR3 DNA sequence: TGTGCCAGTAGAAGGGCCGGGACAGGGCCCTACGAGCAGTACTTC.

The gene calls are TRBV7-6 and TRBJ1-2, with 8 bases fitting TRBD1. This CDR3 is 13 amino acids long. In germline, CDR1 is SGHVS, CDR2 FNYEAQ. The V segment lost 1 base and the J segment 8 bases; nucleotides outside the gene matches: 3. CDR3 sequence: CASSLVGTGGYTF. The CDR3 region has the DNA TGTGCCAGCAGCTTAGTGGGGACAGGAGGCTACACCTTC.

This clone was counted between two and nine times. This CDR3 is also generated by other DNA sequences in the sample. The V gene is TRBV5-1, the J gene TRBJ1-1; no definite D call. Germline assignment: CDR1 SGHRS and CDR2 YFSETQ. Trimming stripped 1 base from V and 0 bases from J, with 7 bases between. This CDR3 region has 14 residues. The CDR3 DNA reads TGCGCCAGCAGCTTGACCGGGATGAACACTGAAGCTTTCTTT. This encodes CASSLTGMNTEAFF.

A single count supports this clone. The V and J genes are TRBV6-5 and TRBJ2-5; 9 bases are shared with TRBD1. CDR3 length: 14 residues. Germline assignment: CDR1 MNHEY and CDR2 SVGAGI. With 6 bases clipped from V and 1 base from J, the junction kept 3 bases outside the gene matches. The CDR3 loop is CASSYRGPQETQYF. The CDR3 DNA sequence: TGTGCCAGCAGCTACAGGGGGCCCCAAGAGACCCAGTACTTC.

This clone was counted a few times. V and J are TRBV7-9 and TRBJ1-1; D gene uncertain. V lost 0 bases to trimming and J lost 2 bases, with 7 bases between them. The CDR3 is made up of 14 amino acids. The V gene's germline CDR1 is SEHNR and CDR2 FQNEAQ (reference sequence). The CDR3 here is CASSLAGLNTEAFF. The DNA of the CDR3 is TGTGCCAGCAGCTTAGCCGGTTTAAACACTGAAGCTTTCTTT.